The clone carrying this TCR beta chain was found a few times. Its antigen is unknown. Sequenced by immunoSEQ multiplex PCR; TCRdb stores in-frame clones only, minus some. The sample has 130,000 or so clones; more than 70% are singletons. The germline V and J ends were trimmed by 7 bases and 4 bases, with 19 bases remaining between them. Germline CDR1 WNHNN, CDR2 SYGVQD (reference sequence). This CDR3 has 15 amino acids. This sample was included in a study of T cell responses to AZD1222 COVID-19 vaccine. Broader study findings: Reportedly, close to half of spike-specific TCRs are directed against unmutated variant regions. Only a handful of AZD1222 recipients, five to seven in all, had baseline seropositivity. White British donors predominated, females outnumbered males, and clonal diversity was possibly underestimated.

This chain connects TRBV10-1 to TRBJ1-1; no clear D. The clonotype originates from an adult in good health. Sequenced material: peripheral blood, taken on day 0 of AZD1222 vaccination. The CDR3 loop is CASTFGAVLGTEAFF. In DNA, the CDR3 is TGCGCCAGCACCTTTGGAGCAGTACTAGGCACTGAAGCTTTCTTT.